This T cell receptor beta chain was captured in a study of blood T cell repertoires in COVID-19. Whole-study context: Specimens from acute and convalescent COVID-19 originated in the United States, Italy and Spain. PBMCs, B-cell-depleted T cells, or T cells were the source of the cDNA or gDNA that made up the material.

The CDR3 totals 14 residues. The ends were cut back, 3 bases at V and 1 base at J, with 9 bases in the middle. Germline CDR1 LGHNA, CDR2 YNFKEQ. Original processing notes: Estimates of nucleated cell counts were drawn from the amplification of reference gene primers. The table came from immunoSEQ multiplex PCR; TCRdb's copy has only in-frame clones and leaves some out. The D gene and trimming were derived from the DNA, and the V and J assignments and clone size from that table. The sample has about 45,000 clones, over 70% seen once. The chain employs TRBV4-2 and TRBJ1-1, with D possibly being TRBD1 (6 bases). Sequenced material: peripheral blood. This clonotype was obtained from a man between 65 and 85 years old with acute or convalescent COVID-19. CDR3 coding DNA: TGTGCCAGCAGCCATACGGACAGGAACACTGAAGCTTTCTTT. This codes for CASSHTDRNTEAFF.